This note documents a single T cell receptor beta chain sequence. This clonotype has ten or more counts. Its antigen is unknown. Per-base qualities were not stored, and no clone one base away is much larger. The entry originates in a study of human T cells and chemical hapten exposure (dated by TCRdb to about 2021). In the study overall: For sensitization, 2% DPC in acetone was applied to a 2 cm by 2 cm area of upper inner arm skin. Approximately 28 alopecia patients provided blood for TCR sequencing at one to four time points (pre-sensitization, 2, 6 and 24 weeks). Blood samples were taken from patients before sensitization (week 0) and then at 2, 6 and about 24 weeks after DPC sensitization. Patch testing was performed on the upper back with Finn chambers containing 0.01% DPC, and the patch tests were scored after 6 days according to International Contact Dermatitis Research Group standards. The patient cohort, mostly female, included alopecia areata with under or over 50% scalp involvement, alopecia totalis and alopecia universalis. Libraries were combined into a pool for sequencing, and differences in TCR yield between samples came mainly from small differences in library volumes within the pool. Throughout the roughly 26-week study period, patients were also given weekly therapeutic DPC doses on the scalp. Peripheral blood TCR repertoire changes were tracked in vivo in alopecia patients during primary and secondary sensitization to the hapten diphenylcyclopropenone (DPC).

At the junction V is shortened by 4 bases and J by 7 bases, with 16 bases in between. The CDR3 numbers 14 residues from cysteine through phenylalanine. CDR3 DNA only is kept here, 42 bases in frame from base 1. According to the germline V gene, CDR1 reads MDHEN and CDR2 reads SYDVKM. Library preparation employed RACE. The instrument was a NextSeq 500. During library preparation, unique molecular identifiers were attached to individual cDNA molecules so that TCRs could be counted quantitatively and reproducibly. Each blood RNA sample was used to sequence both TCR alpha and TCR beta chains. On the authors' methods: A median of roughly 99,000 TCRs per sample was observed, with a range of about 23,224 to 750,000. V, J and CDR3 annotation of the TCR reads was carried out using the Decombinator software suite. Every sample was subsampled to the same number of TCRs (28,000) for the PS versus PT1 abundance plots. TCRs were defined as expanded if absent before sensitization and observed at least eight times at the 2-week time point. Through fastp at Q25 and MiXCR, TCRdb rebuilt clones from the public reads, retaining in-frame beta chains. Identical CDR3 protein sequences are pooled into one entry, listed with their most common genes and DNA. The authors' filters were not applied to this entry. The sample contains 87,000 or so distinct CDR3 sequences, 8% to 10% of them found a single time. The leading ten clones occupy around 3.6% of the sample.

Summary of the overall study and its limitations: After repeated subsampling, the strength of the expansion versus patch-test correlation and the threshold at which it became significant changed. DPC sensitization did not change the number of TCRs with a frequency above 1 in 1000, and there was no evidence of changes in global repertoire structure. Patch test score was positively correlated with the number of PT1 expanded TCRs, with significance at thresholds 8, 16 and 32 but not at 4. Because all patients had alopecia, a presumed autoimmune disease, the immune response of the patients might differ from that of healthy individuals. Expanded TCRs formed significantly more large CDR3 similarity clusters than pre-sensitization or healthy control sets, consistent with antigen-driven responses.

According to the study, the label for this sample's time point signals: pre-sensitization, week 0. Interpreted using the paper, the treatment or condition label stands for: therapeutic diphenylcyclopropenone sensitization with weekly scalp DPC. At each patch-test visit, blood was drawn before the patch test was applied. Eligible patients were aged 18 to 70, diagnosed with alopecia, deemed suitable for DPC therapy, and excluded if pregnant. Total RNA was isolated from unfractionated whole blood collected in Tempus Blood RNA tubes. The chain employs TRBV28 and TRBJ1-2, with an unclear D gene assignment. This specimen consisted of whole blood, obtained in connection with sensitization to the hapten diphenylcyclopropenone (DPC). The receptor comes from a woman aged 40-49 years with alopecia areata. Some clones in this sample may be carry-over from other donors' samples. The CDR3 protein is CASSSEERVSGYTF. In nucleotides, the sequence is TGTGCCAGCAGTTCAGAGGAGAGGGTCTCTGGCTACACCTTC.